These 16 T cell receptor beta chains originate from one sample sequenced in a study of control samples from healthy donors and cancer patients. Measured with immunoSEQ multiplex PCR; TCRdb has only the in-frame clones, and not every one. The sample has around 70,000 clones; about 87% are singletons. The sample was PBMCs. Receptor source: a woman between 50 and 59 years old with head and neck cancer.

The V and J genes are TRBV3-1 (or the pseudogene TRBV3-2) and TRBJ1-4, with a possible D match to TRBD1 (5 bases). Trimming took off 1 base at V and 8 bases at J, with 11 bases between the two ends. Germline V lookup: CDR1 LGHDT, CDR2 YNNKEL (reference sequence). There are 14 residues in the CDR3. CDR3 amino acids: CASSQVQGGEKLFF. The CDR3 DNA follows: TGTGCCAGCAGCCAAGTGCAGGGTGGAGAAAAACTGTTTTTT.

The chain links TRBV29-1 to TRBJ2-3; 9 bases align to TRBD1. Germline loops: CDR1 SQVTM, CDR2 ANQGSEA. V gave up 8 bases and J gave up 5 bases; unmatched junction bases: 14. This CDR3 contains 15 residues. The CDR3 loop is CSTVTGTGFVDTQYF. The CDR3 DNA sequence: TGCAGCACTGTGACCGGGACAGGGTTTGTAGATACGCAGTATTTT.

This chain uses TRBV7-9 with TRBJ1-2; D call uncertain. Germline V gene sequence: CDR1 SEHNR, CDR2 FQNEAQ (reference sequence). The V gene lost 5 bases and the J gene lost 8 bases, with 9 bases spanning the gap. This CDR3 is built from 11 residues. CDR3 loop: CASSPAWGYTF. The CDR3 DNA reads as TGTGCCAGCAGCCCGGCCTGGGGCTACACCTTC.

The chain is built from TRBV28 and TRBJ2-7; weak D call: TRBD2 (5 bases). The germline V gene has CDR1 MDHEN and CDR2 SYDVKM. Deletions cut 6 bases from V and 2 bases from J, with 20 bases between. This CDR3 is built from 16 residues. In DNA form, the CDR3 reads TGTGCCAGCAGCCCACTTAGAATGGAGGTCGCCTACGAGCAGTACTTC. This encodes CASSPLRMEVAYEQYF. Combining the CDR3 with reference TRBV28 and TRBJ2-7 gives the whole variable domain DVKVTQSSRYLVKRTGEKVFLECVQDMDHENMFWYRQDPGLGLRLIYFSYDVKMKEKGDIPEGYSVSREKKERFSLILESASTNQTSMYLCASSPLRMEVAYEQYFGPGTRLTVT.

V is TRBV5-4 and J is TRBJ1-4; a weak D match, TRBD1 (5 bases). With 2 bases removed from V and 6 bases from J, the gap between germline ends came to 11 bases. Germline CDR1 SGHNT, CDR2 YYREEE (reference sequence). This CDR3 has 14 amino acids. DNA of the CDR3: TGTGCCAGCAGCTTAGTCGGCAGGGATGAAAAACTGTTTTTT. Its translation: CASSLVGRDEKLFF.

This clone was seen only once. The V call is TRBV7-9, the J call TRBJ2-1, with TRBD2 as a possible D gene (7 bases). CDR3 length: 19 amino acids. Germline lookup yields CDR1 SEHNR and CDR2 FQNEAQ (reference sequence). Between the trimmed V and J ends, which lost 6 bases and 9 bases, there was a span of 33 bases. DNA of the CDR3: TGTGCCAGCAGTATCATGCGGGGGACCGGGACATTGGCCCGGGGTGAGCAGTTCTTC. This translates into CASSIMRGTGTLARGEQFF.

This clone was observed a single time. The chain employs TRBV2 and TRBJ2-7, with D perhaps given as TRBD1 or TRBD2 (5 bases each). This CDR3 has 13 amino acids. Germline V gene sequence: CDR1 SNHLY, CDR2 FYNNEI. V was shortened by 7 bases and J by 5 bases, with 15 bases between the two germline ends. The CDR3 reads CASTRDPRNEQYF. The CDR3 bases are TGTGCCAGCACCCGGGACCCTCGGAACGAGCAGTACTTC.

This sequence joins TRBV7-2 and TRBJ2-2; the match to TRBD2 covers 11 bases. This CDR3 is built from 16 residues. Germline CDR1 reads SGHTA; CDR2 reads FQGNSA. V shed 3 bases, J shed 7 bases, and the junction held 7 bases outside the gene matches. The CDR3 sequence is CASSFFSGGASGELFF. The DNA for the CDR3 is TGTGCCAGCAGCTTCTTTAGCGGGGGGGCAAGCGGGGAGCTGTTTTTT.

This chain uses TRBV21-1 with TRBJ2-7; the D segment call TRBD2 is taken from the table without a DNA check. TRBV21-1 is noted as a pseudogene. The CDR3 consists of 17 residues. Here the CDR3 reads CASSKGRGGGAVYEQYF. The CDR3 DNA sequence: TGTGCCAGCAGCAAAGGCAGGGGCGGGGGGGCGGTCTACGAGCAGTACTTC.

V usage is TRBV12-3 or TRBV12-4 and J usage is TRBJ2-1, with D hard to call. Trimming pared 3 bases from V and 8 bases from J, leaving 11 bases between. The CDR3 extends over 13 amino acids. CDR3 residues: CASSLAVRDEQFF. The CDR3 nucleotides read TGTGCCAGCAGTTTGGCCGTACGGGATGAGCAGTTCTTC.

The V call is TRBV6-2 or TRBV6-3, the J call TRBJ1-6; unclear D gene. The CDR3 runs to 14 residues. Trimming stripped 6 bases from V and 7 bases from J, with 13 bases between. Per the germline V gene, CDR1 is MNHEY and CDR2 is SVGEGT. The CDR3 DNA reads TGTGCCAGCAGCCTACCAGGCATAAATTCACCCCTCCACTTT. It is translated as CASSLPGINSPLHF.

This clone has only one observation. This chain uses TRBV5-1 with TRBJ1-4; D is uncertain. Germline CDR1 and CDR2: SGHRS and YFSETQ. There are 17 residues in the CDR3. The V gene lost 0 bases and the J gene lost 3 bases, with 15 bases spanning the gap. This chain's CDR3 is CASSLGGYDKANEKLFF. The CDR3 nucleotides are TGCGCCAGCAGCTTGGGAGGGTATGATAAAGCTAATGAAAAACTGTTTTTT.

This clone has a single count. This CDR3 reads CASSIRGTVGFQPQHF. CDR3 nucleotide sequence: TGTGCCAGTAGTATTAGGGGGACAGTGGGGTTTCAGCCCCAGCATTTT. The genes are TRBV19 and TRBJ1-5, with TRBD1 matching over 7 bases. Germline CDR1 LNHDA, CDR2 SQIVND (reference sequence). This CDR3 comprises 16 residues. Trimming at V came to 3 bases and at J to 6 bases, leaving 11 bases not matched to a gene.

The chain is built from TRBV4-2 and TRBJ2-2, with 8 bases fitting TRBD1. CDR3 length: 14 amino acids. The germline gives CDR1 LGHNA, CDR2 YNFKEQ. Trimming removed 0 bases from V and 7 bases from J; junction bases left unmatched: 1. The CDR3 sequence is CASSQEQGVGELFF. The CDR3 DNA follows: TGTGCCAGCAGCCAAGAACAGGGGGTCGGGGAGCTGTTTTTT.

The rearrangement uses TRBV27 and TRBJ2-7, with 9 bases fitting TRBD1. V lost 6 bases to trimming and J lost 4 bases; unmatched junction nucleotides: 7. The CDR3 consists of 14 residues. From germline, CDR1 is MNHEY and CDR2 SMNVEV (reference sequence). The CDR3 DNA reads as TGTGCCAGCAGGCGGACAGGGGACCGGTACGAGCAGTACTTC. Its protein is CASRRTGDRYEQYF.

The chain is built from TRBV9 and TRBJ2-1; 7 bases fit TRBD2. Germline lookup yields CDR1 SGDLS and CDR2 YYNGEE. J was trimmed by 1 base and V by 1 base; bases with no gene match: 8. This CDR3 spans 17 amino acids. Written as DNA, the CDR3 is TGTGCCAGCAGCGTATCCCCCGGGGGGAGTTCCTACAATGAGCAGTTCTTC. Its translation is CASSVSPGGSSYNEQFF. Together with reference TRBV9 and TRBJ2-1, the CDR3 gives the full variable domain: DSGVTQTPKHLITATGQRVTLRCSPRSGDLSVYWYQQSLDQGLQFLIQYYNGEERAKGNILERFSAQQFPDLHSELNLSSLELGDSALYFCASSVSPGGSSYNEQFFGPGTRLTVL.